A single sample gave rise to the 9 T cell receptor beta chains below, sequenced in a study of blood T cell repertoires in COVID-19. Profiling relied on immunoSEQ multiplex PCR, and the TCRdb table lists in-frame clones only, not all of them. This sample has some 75,000 clones, with roughly 82% found just once. The sequenced sample consisted of peripheral blood. The receptors stem from a woman aged 80 or over with active or convalescent COVID-19.

This chain connects TRBV18 to TRBJ1-2; perhaps TRBD1 as D (6 bases). Per germline, CDR1 KGHSH and CDR2 LQKENI. V was trimmed by 4 bases and J by 8 bases, leaving 23 bases between them. The CDR3 contains 16 residues. In DNA, the CDR3 is TGTGCCAGCTCACTGGTAGCTTGGGGGCAGATAGACGGCTACACCTTC. Its translation is CASSLVAWGQIDGYTF.

This clone turned up a few times. The chain joins TRBV11-3 to TRBJ2-1, with TRBD2 as a possible D gene (5 bases). CDR1 and CDR2 (germline): SGHNT, YENEEA. This CDR3 has 13 residues. Trimming stripped 1 base from V and 6 bases from J, with 7 bases between. In DNA form, the CDR3 reads TGTGCCAGCAGCTTAGTCAGCGGCAATGAGCAGTTCTTC. Translation: CASSLVSGNEQFF.

V usage is TRBV30 and J usage is TRBJ1-5; the D gene is possibly TRBD1 (5 bases). V lost 2 bases, J lost 6 bases, and 17 bases lay in between. The CDR3 consists of 15 residues. The germline gives CDR1 GTSNPN, CDR2 SVGIG (reference sequence). The CDR3: CAWSPLDAGGQPQHF. CDR3 nucleotides: TGTGCCTGGAGTCCACTAGACGCGGGGGGTCAGCCCCAGCATTTT.

V and J are TRBV24-1 and TRBJ2-7; no clear D gene. The germline V and J ends were trimmed by 7 bases and 6 bases, with 9 bases remaining between them. Germline loops: CDR1 KGHDR, CDR2 SFDVKD. CDR3 length equals 11 residues. The CDR3 is CATSQLGEQYF. The DNA of the CDR3 is TGTGCCACCAGCCAACTTGGCGAGCAGTACTTC.

The chain couples TRBV7-8 to TRBJ2-3; 7 nucleotides agree with TRBD1. The CDR3 covers 14 residues. From germline, CDR1 is SGHVS and CDR2 FQNEAQ. The J segment lost 4 bases and the V segment lost 5 bases, leaving 6 bases of the junction unmatched. Here the CDR3 reads CASSSRGRADTQYF. The DNA of the CDR3 is TGTGCCAGCAGCAGTAGGGGGCGCGCAGATACGCAGTATTTT. The complete variable domain, with remaining parts taken from reference TRBV7-8 and TRBJ2-3, reads GAGVSQSPRYKVAKRGQDVALRCDPISGHVSLFWYQQALGQGPEFLTYFQNEAQLDKSGLPSDRFFAERPEGSVSTLKIQRTQQEDSAVYLCASSSRGRADTQYFGPGTRLTVL.

CDR3 nucleotide sequence: TGCGCCAGCAGCTCCGGACTACTAGCTAGCACAGATACGCAGTATTTT. Protein: CASSSGLLASTDTQYF. J is TRBJ2-3 and V is TRBV5-1; D might be TRBD2 (6 bases). The ends were cut back, 3 bases at V and 0 bases at J, with 14 bases in the middle. CDR1 and CDR2 (germline): SGHRS, YFSETQ. This CDR3 is built from 16 residues. The variable domain in full, completed from reference TRBV5-1 and TRBJ2-3, reads KAGVTQTPRYLIKTRGQQVTLSCSPISGHRSVSWYQQTPGQGLQFLFEYFSETQRNKGNFPGRFSGRQFSNSRSEMNVSTLELGDSALYLCASSSGLLASTDTQYFGPGTRLTVL.

The chain employs TRBV29-1 and TRBJ1-3; perhaps TRBD1 as D (5 bases). CDR1 is SQVTM and CDR2 is ANQGSEA in the germline V gene. The CDR3 covers 13 residues. V lost 7 bases and J 4 bases, leaving 14 bases between the germline ends. The CDR3 loop reads CSATGLVGNTIYF. The CDR3 coding sequence is TGCAGCGCAACGGGACTTGTGGGAAACACCATATATTTT.

CDR3: CASSPSAASNSPLHF. DNA for the CDR3: TGTGCCAGCAGCCCTTCTGCGGCGTCAAATTCACCCCTCCACTTT. This chain joins TRBV7-2 and TRBJ1-6; D is undetermined. V was clipped by 5 bases and J by 7 bases, with 15 bases between them. Germline-derived CDR1 and CDR2 are SGHTA and FQGNSA. The CDR3 is made up of 15 amino acids.

The chain carries TRBV20-1 and TRBJ2-1; 10 nucleotides match TRBD2. Germline V gene sequence: CDR1 DFQATT, CDR2 SNEGSKA (reference sequence). This CDR3 has 14 amino acids. Trimming cost V 3 bases and J 9 bases; bases outside gene matches: 8. The DNA of the CDR3 is TGCAGTGCTAGTGCACCTAGCGGGGGTCCTGAGCAGTTCTTC. It encodes CSASAPSGGPEQFF.